This T cell receptor (beta chain) was documented in a study of shared T cell receptors in the human thymus. Measured with immunoSEQ multiplex PCR; TCRdb has only the in-frame clones, and not every one. Seen here are roughly 410,000 clones, 95% observed once, and the top ten hold around 0.018%. This CDR3 contains 15 residues. V lost 6 bases, J lost 5 bases, and 10 bases stayed unmatched. Germline V lookup: CDR1 MNHNS, CDR2 SASEGT. The J gene is TRBJ2-1, the V gene TRBV6-1; TRBD1 aligns across 7 bases. The clonotype comes from a human donor. The sample taken for sequencing was thymocytes. For the CDR3, the DNA is TGTGCCAGCAGCGTAGACAGGGAAGGGGACAATGAGCAGTTCTTC. It specifies CASSVDREGDNEQFF.